The clone carrying this T cell receptor (beta chain) has a handful of counts. Its specificity is unknown. This entry is derived from a study of a mutant IDH1 vaccine in newly diagnosed glioma. Method: immunoSEQ multiplex PCR; TCRdb's copy keeps in-frame clones and lacks some. The data show just under 95,000 clones, just under 80% seen once. Study-wide findings and caveats: Vaccination induced immune responses in 85% to 95% of patients.

Germline V CDR1 and CDR2: MGHRA, YSYEKL. CDR3 size: 16 residues. Deletions cut 0 bases from V and 5 bases from J, with 16 bases between. Time point in this sample: baseline, week 1 (first vaccination visit). Treatment indicated: pre-vaccination baseline after standard-of-care therapy. This chain links TRBV4-1 with TRBJ1-2; D call uncertain. The sequence was obtained from a man aged 40-49 years with glioma. Sample: PBMCs, taken from a glioma patient treated with radiotherapy, temozolomide or both. The CDR3 region is CASSQEGSGKVYGYTF. The CDR3 nucleotides read TGCGCCAGCAGCCAAGAGGGGTCGGGGAAGGTTTATGGCTACACCTTC.